A single T cell receptor beta chain is shown here with its context. The sample originates from a study of CD8 T cells in Susac syndrome. The CDR3 consists of 14 residues. The junction had 10 bases not matched to a gene; V was cut back by 1 base and J by 9 bases. Germline assignment: CDR1 SQVTM and CDR2 ANQGSEA. Reverse transcription of roughly 0.45 to 1 ug RNA used random hexamers. TCRdb recomputed calls from the immunoSEQ multiplex PCR reads with MiXCR, one row per CDR3 protein. In the table there are about 200,000 distinct CDR3 sequences, over 75% of which are singletons. This receptor was identified in a human donor with Susac syndrome. The genes are TRBV29-1 and TRBJ2-7, with 9 positions matching TRBD1. Material for sequencing was CD4+ T cells from PBMCs. The CDR3 coding sequence is TGCAGCGTTGAAGGGGGACAGGGAATCTTTGGGCAGTACTTC. Translated: CSVEGGQGIFGQYF.